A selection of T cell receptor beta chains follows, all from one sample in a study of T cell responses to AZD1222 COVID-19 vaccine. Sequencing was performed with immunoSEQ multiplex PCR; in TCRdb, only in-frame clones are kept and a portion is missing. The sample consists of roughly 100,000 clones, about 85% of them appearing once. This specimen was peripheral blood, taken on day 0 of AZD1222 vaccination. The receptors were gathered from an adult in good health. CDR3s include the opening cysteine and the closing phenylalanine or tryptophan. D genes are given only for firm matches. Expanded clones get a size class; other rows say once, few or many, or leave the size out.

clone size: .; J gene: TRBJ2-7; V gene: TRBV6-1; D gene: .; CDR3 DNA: TGTGCCAGCAGTGAAGCCCCCAGGAGCCACGAGCAGTACTTC; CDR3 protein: CASSEAPRSHEQYF
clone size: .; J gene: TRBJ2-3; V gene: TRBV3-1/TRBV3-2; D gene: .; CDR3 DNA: TGTGCCAGCAGCCAAAACCCTACTAGCACAGATACGCAGTATTTT; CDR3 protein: CASSQNPTSTDTQYF
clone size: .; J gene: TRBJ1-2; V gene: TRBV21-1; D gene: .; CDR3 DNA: TGTGCCAGCAGCAAAGTCGGACAGGGCTACACCTTC; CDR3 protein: CASSKVGQGYTF
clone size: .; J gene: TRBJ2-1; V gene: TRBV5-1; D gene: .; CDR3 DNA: TGCGCCAGCAGCTTGGTGACAGAATACAATGAGCAGTTCTTC; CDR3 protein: CASSLVTEYNEQFF
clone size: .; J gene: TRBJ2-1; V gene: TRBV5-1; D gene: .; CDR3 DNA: TGCGCCAGCAGCTTGGCTAGCCCCCGGGGAAATGAGCAGTTCTTC; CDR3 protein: CASSLASPRGNEQFF
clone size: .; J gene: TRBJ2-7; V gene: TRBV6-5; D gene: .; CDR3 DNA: TGTGCCAGCAGCTCGGGACTTAACTACGAGCAGTACTTC; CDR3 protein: CASSSGLNYEQYF
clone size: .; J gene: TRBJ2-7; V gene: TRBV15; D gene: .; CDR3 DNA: TGTGCCACCAGCAGAGAGTACGGCTACGAGCAGTACTTC; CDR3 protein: CATSREYGYEQYF
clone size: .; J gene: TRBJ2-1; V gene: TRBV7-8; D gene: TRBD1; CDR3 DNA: TGTGCCAGCAGCTTAGGAGGGGGCAACTACAATGAGCAGTTCTTC; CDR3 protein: CASSLGGGNYNEQFF
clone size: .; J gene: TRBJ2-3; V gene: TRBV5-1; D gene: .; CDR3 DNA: TGCGCCAGCAGCTTGGGGGGAGAGGGTACGCAGTATTTT; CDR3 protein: CASSLGGEGTQYF
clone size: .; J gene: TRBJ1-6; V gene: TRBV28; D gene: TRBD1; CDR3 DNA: TGTGCCAGCAGTCTTGACAGGGACTATAATTCACCCCTCCACTTT; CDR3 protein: CASSLDRDYNSPLHF
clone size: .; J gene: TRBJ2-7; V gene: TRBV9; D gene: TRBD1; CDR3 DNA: TGTGCCAGCAGCGCACTCCCTTCTACCGGGACAGGTCCCTACGAGCAGTACTTC; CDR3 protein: CASSALPSTGTGPYEQYF
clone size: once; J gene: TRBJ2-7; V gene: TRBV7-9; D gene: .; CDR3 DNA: TGTGCCAGCAGCTTAGGGGCCTACGGGACCTACGAGCAGTACTTC; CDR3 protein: CASSLGAYGTYEQYF
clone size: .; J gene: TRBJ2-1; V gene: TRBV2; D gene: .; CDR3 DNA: TGTGCCAGCAGTGACCTGGGACGGGGCAATGAGCAGTTCTTC; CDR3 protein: CASSDLGRGNEQFF
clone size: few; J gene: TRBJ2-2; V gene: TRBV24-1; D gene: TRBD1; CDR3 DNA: TGTGCCACCAGTGATTTCGCGGGACAGGGGGTCCAACCGAACACCGGGGAGCTGTTTTTT; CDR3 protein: CATSDFAGQGVQPNTGELFF
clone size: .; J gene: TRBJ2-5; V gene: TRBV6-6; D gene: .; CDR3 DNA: TGTGCCAGCAGTCCCTTTCGGCAAGAGACCCAGTACTTC; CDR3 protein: CASSPFRQETQYF
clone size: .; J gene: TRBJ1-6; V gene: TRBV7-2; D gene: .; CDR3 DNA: TGTGCCAGCAGCCCCCTGTTGGATGTGGCCTATAATTCACCCCTCCACTTT; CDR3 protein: CASSPLLDVAYNSPLHF
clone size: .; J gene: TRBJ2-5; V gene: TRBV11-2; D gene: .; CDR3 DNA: TGTGCCAGCACCCAAGGGGGTGGGTCAATCCAAGAGACCCAGTACTTC; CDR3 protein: CASTQGGGSIQETQYF
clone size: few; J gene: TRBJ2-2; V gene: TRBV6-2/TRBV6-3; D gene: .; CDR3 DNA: TGTGCCAGCAGTTCCTCGAGGGTCGTCACCGGGGAGCTGTTTTTT; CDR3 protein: CASSSSRVVTGELFF
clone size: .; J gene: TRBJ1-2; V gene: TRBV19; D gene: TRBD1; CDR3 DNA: TGTGCCGGGGGGGACAGGGCCTATGGCTACACCTTC; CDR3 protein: CAGGDRAYGYTF
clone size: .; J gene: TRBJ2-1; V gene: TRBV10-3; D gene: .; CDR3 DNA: TGTGCCATCAGCCCCCCGGGGTCCGCGGGGCAGTTCTTC; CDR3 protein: CAISPPGSAGQFF
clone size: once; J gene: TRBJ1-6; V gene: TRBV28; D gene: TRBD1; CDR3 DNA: TGTGCCAGTACAGGGGATATAGATTCACCCCTCCACTTT; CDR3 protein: CASTGDIDSPLHF
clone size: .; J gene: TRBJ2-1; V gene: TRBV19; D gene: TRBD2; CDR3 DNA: TGTGCCAGTAGTATCCGCGGGAGTGCGAATGAGCAGTTCTTC; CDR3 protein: CASSIRGSANEQFF
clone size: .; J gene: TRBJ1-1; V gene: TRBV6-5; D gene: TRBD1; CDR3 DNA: TGTGCCAGCAGTCAAAAGGGGGCAGCCGAAGCTTTCTTT; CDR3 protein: CASSQKGAAEAFF
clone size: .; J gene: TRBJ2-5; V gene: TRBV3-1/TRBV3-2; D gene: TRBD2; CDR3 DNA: TGTGCCAGCAGCCAAGGAGGGAGCGGGGGGGCCGAAGAGACCCAGTACTTC; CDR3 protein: CASSQGGSGGAEETQYF
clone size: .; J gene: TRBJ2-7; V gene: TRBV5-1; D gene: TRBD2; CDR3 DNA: TGCGCCAGCAGCTGGGGACTAGCGGGACGCTACGAGCAGTACTTC; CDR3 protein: CASSWGLAGRYEQYF
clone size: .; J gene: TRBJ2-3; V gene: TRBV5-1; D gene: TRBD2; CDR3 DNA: TGCGCCAGCAGCTCGGGACTATTCAGAGATACGCAGTATTTT; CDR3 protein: CASSSGLFRDTQYF
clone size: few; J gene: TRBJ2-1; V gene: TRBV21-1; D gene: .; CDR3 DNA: TGTGCCAGCAGGGGGACTAAGGGTGAGCAGTTCTTC; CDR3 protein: CASRGTKGEQFF
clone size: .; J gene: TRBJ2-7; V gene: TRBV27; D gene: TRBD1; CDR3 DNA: TGTGCCAGCAGTCCTCTTGGACAGGGCTACGAGCAGTACTTC; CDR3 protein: CASSPLGQGYEQYF
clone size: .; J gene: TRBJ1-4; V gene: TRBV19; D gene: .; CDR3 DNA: TGTGCCAGTAGTATCCCCTGGAAGGACGGAACAAATGAAAAACTGTTTTTT; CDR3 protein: CASSIPWKDGTNEKLFF
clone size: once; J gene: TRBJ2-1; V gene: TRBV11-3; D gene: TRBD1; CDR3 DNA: TGTGCCAGCAGCGCAGGGGACAGGGGGCCATACAATGAGCAGTTCTTC; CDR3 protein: CASSAGDRGPYNEQFF
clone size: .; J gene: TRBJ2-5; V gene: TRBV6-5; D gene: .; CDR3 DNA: TGTGCCAGCAGAGCAGACAGCACCCACCAAGAGACCCAGTACTTC; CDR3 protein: CASRADSTHQETQYF
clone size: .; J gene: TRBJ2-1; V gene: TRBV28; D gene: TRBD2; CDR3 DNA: TGTGCCAGCAGTTTATCAGGGAGGGCGGGTTCTTATGCTACCTACAATGAGCAGTTCTTC; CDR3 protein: CASSLSGRAGSYATYNEQFF
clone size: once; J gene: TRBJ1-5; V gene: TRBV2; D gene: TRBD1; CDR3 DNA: TGTGCCAGCAGCGAAGGACAGGGGGGTCAGCCCCAGCATTTT; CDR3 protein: CASSEGQGGQPQHF
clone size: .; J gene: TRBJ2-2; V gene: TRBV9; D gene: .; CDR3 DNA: TGTGCCAGCACCAGGACGCCAACCGGGGAGCTGTTTTTT; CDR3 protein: CASTRTPTGELFF
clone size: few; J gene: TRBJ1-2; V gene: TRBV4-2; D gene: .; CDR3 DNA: TGTGCCAGCAGGGAAATGACAGGCTCCTATGGCTACACCTTC; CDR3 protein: CASREMTGSYGYTF
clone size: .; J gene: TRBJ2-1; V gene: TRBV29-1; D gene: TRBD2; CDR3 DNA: TGCAGCGTCAGGACTAGCGGGAGTGTCAATGAGCAGTTCTTC; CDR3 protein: CSVRTSGSVNEQFF
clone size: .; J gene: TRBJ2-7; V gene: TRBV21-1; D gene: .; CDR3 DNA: TGTGCCAGCAGCGTCCGGGACTCCAGCTACGAGCAGTACTTC; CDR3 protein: CASSVRDSSYEQYF